This T cell receptor beta chain is from a study of early T cells in non-severe SARS-CoV-2 infection. Looking at the study overall: The study sequenced bulk RNA from unsorted whole blood, with chains unpaired. Findings and limits, study-wide: There was a bias toward anti-spike CD8 responses in VDJdb matching, which missed private and CD4 specificities.

With respect to this clonotype: What it binds is not known. A single base separates this from a much larger clone, so it may be a read error.

Researchers tagged individual cDNA molecules with unique molecular identifiers. MiXCR, applied by TCRdb to the 5' RACE reads, yields one record per CDR3 protein. The sample consists of over 85,000 distinct CDR3 sequences, roughly 15% of them appearing once. CDR3 size: 12 residues. Germline loops: CDR1 GTSNPN, CDR2 SVGIG (reference sequence). V was clipped by 8 bases and J by 1 base, with 11 bases between them. V and J are TRBV30 and TRBJ1-1; D unclear. This TCR was recovered from an adult who was a healthcare worker with PCR-confirmed SARS-CoV-2 infection or an uninfected control (not recorded which). The source material was whole blood. CDR3 sequence reads: CARYRGNTEAFF. CDR3 in DNA: TGTGCCCGGTACAGAGGGAACACTGAAGCTTTCTTT.